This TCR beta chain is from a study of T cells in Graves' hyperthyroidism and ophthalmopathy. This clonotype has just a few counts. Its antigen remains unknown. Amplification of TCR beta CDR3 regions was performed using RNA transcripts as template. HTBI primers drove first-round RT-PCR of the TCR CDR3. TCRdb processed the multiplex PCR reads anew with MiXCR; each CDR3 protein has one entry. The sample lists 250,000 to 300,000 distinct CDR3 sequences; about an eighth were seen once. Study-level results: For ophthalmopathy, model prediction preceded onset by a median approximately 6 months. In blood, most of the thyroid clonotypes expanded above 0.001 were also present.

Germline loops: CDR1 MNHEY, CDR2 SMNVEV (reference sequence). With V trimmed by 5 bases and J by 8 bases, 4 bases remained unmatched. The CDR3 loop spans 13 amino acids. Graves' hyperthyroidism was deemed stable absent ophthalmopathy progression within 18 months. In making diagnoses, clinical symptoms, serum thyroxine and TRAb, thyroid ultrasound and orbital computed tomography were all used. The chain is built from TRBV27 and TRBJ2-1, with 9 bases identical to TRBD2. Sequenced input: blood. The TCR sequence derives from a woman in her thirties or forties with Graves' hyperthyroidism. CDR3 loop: CASSPRLADEQFF. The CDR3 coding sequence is TGTGCCAGCAGTCCCCGACTAGCGGATGAGCAGTTCTTC.